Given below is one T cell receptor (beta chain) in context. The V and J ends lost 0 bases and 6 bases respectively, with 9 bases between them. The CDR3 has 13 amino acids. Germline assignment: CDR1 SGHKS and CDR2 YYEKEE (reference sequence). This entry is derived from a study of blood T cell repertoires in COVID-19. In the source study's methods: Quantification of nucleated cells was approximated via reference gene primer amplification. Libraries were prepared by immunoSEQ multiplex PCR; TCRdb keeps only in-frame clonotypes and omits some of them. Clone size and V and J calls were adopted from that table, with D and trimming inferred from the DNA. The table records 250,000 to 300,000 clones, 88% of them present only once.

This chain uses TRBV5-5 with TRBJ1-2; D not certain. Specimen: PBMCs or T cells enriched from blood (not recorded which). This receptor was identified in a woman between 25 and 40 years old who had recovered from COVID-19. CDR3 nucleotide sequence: TGTGCCAGCAGCTTGGCCCTAGAAGATGGCTACACCTTC. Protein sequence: CASSLALEDGYTF.